The 19 T cell receptor beta chains reported below all come from one sample, sequenced in a study of cytomegalovirus exposure and HLA in healthy donors. Primers: 60 Vbeta forward and 13 Jbeta reverse. Repertoires were generated with immunoSEQ multiplex PCR, while TCRdb's copy carries only in-frame clones and drops some. Of about 130,000 clones listed, around 74% were seen once; the top ten hold roughly 3%. The sequenced material came from PBMCs. Receptor source: a man under 40 in good health and CMV-seronegative.

The chain employs TRBV6-5 and TRBJ2-1; 10 bases are a match to TRBD2. CDR3 length equals 16 residues. CDR1 is MNHEY, CDR2 SVGAGI, per germline. The V and J ends lost 1 base and 9 bases, in that order; junction bases with no gene match: 9. CDR3: CASSYLIAGGGGEQFF. CDR3 nucleotides: TGTGCCAGCAGTTACTTGATAGCGGGGGGAGGTGGTGAGCAGTTCTTC.

This sequence joins TRBV10-3 and TRBJ1-5; D uncertain. The CDR3 is 16 residues long. Trimming took off 0 bases at V and 0 bases at J, with 9 bases between the two ends. CDR1 ENHRY and CDR2 SYGVKD come from the germline V gene. The CDR3 nucleotides read TGTGCCATCAGTGAGTCTGGGCATATTAGCAATCAGCCCCAGCATTTT. Translation: CAISESGHISNQPQHF.

This clone was detected once. The CDR3: CASSAGTGNNQPQHF. Here the CDR3 DNA reads TGTGCCAGCTCAGCCGGGACAGGCAACAATCAGCCCCAGCATTTT. V usage is TRBV18 and J usage is TRBJ1-5; 8 nucleotides match TRBD1. With V trimmed by 5 bases and J by 3 bases, 6 bases remained unmatched. This CDR3 contains 15 residues. Germline CDR1 is KGHSH and CDR2 is LQKENI.

On this clone itself: Sequence at one end of the junction differs from germline and may be a read error. CDR3: CSVKDRGLFF. The CDR3 nucleotides read TGCAGCGTTAAAGACAGGGGACTGTTTTTT. The chain combines TRBV29-1 with TRBJ1-4, with 8 bases lining up with TRBD1. CDR1 SQVTM and CDR2 ANQGSEA come from the germline V gene. The CDR3 totals 10 residues.

This clone turned up a few times. This sequence joins TRBV19 and TRBJ1-1; 8 bases align to TRBD1. The CDR3 has 13 amino acids. V gave up 10 bases and J gave up 1 base; unmatched junction bases: 5. The germline V gene has CDR1 LNHDA and CDR2 SQIVND (reference sequence). The CDR3 loop reads CATKGTGNTEAFF. CDR3 DNA sequence: TGTGCCACCAAGGGGACAGGGAACACTGAAGCTTTCTTT.

This clone was found a few times. V is TRBV5-1 and J is TRBJ2-7; TRBD1 matches at 9 bases. The CDR3 totals 15 residues. Germline CDR1 reads SGHRS; CDR2 reads YFSETQ. J lost 6 bases, V lost 4 bases, and 11 bases had no gene match. For the CDR3, the DNA is TGCGCCAGCAGCAGCCGGGACAGGGAGTGGGGCGAGCAGTACTTC. Translated: CASSSRDREWGEQYF.

The genes are TRBV28 and TRBJ2-3; 9 bases are a match to TRBD2. With 6 bases clipped from V and 3 bases from J, the junction kept 4 bases outside the gene matches. The CDR3 spans 14 residues. CDR1 and CDR2 (germline): MDHEN, SYDVKM. The DNA for the CDR3 is TGTGCCAGCAGACAAAGCGGGGGGACAGATACGCAGTATTTT. Amino acids: CASRQSGGTDTQYF. The full variable domain, its missing parts supplied by reference TRBV28 and TRBJ2-3, is DVKVTQSSRYLVKRTGEKVFLECVQDMDHENMFWYRQDPGLGLRLIYFSYDVKMKEKGDIPEGYSVSREKKERFSLILESASTNQTSMYLCASRQSGGTDTQYFGPGTRLTVL.

This chain links TRBV7-9 with TRBJ1-2, with D maybe TRBD1 (6 bases). Germline V gene data show CDR1 as SEHNR and CDR2 as FQNEAQ (reference sequence). V lost 3 bases, J lost 2 bases, and 7 bases lay in between. CDR3 length: 13 residues. CDR3 nucleotides: TGTGCCAGCAGCTTGGGGGCGAACTATGGCTACACCTTC. This gives the protein CASSLGANYGYTF.

This clone was detected once. The chain uses TRBV23-1 and TRBJ1-6; D perhaps matches TRBD1 (5 bases). TRBV23-1 is an ORF; its function is uncertain. V dropped 3 bases and J dropped 10 bases, with 10 bases sitting between them. The CDR3 loop spans 13 amino acids. CDR3 protein: CASSHQTVSPLHF. The CDR3 DNA is TGCGCCAGCAGTCACCAGACAGTATCACCCCTCCACTTT.

The chain is built from TRBV4-1 and TRBJ2-7; the match to TRBD1 covers 9 bases. This CDR3 is built from 14 residues. The germline gives CDR1 MGHRA, CDR2 YSYEKL. The V and J ends lost 2 bases and 4 bases, in that order; junction bases with no gene match: 3. The CDR3 loop is CASSQRTGVYEQYF. The CDR3 DNA sequence: TGCGCCAGCAGCCAACGGACAGGGGTGTACGAGCAGTACTTC.

The chain carries TRBV15 and TRBJ1-5; the match to TRBD1 covers 9 bases. The J segment lost 2 bases and the V segment lost 5 bases, leaving 13 bases of the junction unmatched. The CDR3 runs 18 residues. From germline, CDR1 is LNHNV and CDR2 YYDKDF (reference sequence). CDR3 loop: CATSDRGQGRWGNQPQHF. In nucleotides, the CDR3 is TGTGCCACCAGCGACCGTGGACAGGGGCGTTGGGGCAATCAGCCCCAGCATTTT.

The gene calls are TRBV29-1 and TRBJ2-7; a weak D match, TRBD1 (6 bases). This CDR3 region has 13 residues. In germline, CDR1 is SQVTM, CDR2 ANQGSEA. V gave up 4 bases and J gave up 4 bases, with 14 bases separating them. In DNA, the CDR3 is TGCAGCGTTGTGGCAGGGGTTGGGTACGAGCAGTACTTC. This translates into CSVVAGVGYEQYF.

This clone was seen once. J is TRBJ2-3 and V is TRBV4-1; 8 bases line up with TRBD1. Germline trimming cut 4 bases from V and 5 bases from J; bases unmatched to any gene: 11. Germline values: CDR1 MGHRA, CDR2 YSYEKL. This CDR3 has 16 residues. CDR3: CASSPGGSTGGDTQYF. For the CDR3, the DNA is TGCGCCAGCAGCCCAGGCGGCTCAACAGGGGGAGATACGCAGTATTTT.

The chain joins TRBV6-5 to TRBJ2-3, with a possible D match to TRBD2 (6 bases). The CDR3 length is 14 residues. Germline lookup yields CDR1 MNHEY and CDR2 SVGAGI. Between the trimmed V and J ends, which lost 2 bases and 4 bases, there was a span of 10 bases. The CDR3 DNA reads as TGTGCCAGCAGTTACGGGGGGATCGCAGATACGCAGTATTTT. Encoded protein: CASSYGGIADTQYF.

The V call is TRBV14, the J call TRBJ2-1; 8 bases align to TRBD1. Trimming took 4 bases from V and 1 from J; bases not matched to a gene: 6. In germline, CDR1 is SGHDN, CDR2 FVKESK. The CDR3 contains 16 residues. CDR3 bases: TGTGCCAGCAGCCTCGGACAGGGTTTATCCTACAATGAGCAGTTCTTC. This translates into CASSLGQGLSYNEQFF.

The chain employs TRBV30 and TRBJ1-2; TRBD1 aligns across 7 bases. CDR3 length equals 13 residues. The J segment lost 6 bases and the V segment lost 4 bases, leaving 8 bases of the junction unmatched. Per germline, CDR1 GTSNPN and CDR2 SVGIG (reference sequence). CDR3 sequence reads: CAWTFRGIHGYTF. For the CDR3, the DNA is TGTGCCTGGACCTTCAGGGGGATCCATGGCTACACCTTC.

This clone was recorded a few times. V gene TRBV27 combines with J gene TRBJ2-1; D is unresolved. The CDR3 runs 13 residues. Trimming left V 3 bases short and J 8 bases short, with 11 bases between. Per germline, CDR1 MNHEY and CDR2 SMNVEV (reference sequence). DNA for the CDR3: TGTGCCAGCAGTTTTACTTACGCGGATGAGCAGTTCTTC. Its translation: CASSFTYADEQFF.

The rearrangement uses TRBV30 and TRBJ1-2; possibly TRBD1 for D (5 bases). Germline lookup yields CDR1 GTSNPN and CDR2 SVGIG (reference sequence). The CDR3 is 17 amino acids. The germline V and J ends were trimmed by 0 bases and 0 bases, with 17 bases remaining between them. CDR3 amino acids: CAWSVELGRGANYGYTF. CDR3 DNA: TGTGCCTGGAGTGTAGAATTGGGTAGGGGCGCTAACTATGGCTACACCTTC.

Details on this clone: This specimen includes other DNA sequences encoding the same CDR3. V is TRBV4-3 and J is TRBJ2-7; 12 nucleotides agree with TRBD2. V lost 1 base to trimming and J lost 2 bases; unmatched junction nucleotides: 0. The CDR3 contains 15 residues. Germline V gene lookup returns CDR1 LGHNA and CDR2 YSLEER. CDR3 region: CASSQGTSGTYEQYF. The DNA for the CDR3 is TGCGCCAGCAGCCAAGGGACTAGCGGGACCTACGAGCAGTACTTC.